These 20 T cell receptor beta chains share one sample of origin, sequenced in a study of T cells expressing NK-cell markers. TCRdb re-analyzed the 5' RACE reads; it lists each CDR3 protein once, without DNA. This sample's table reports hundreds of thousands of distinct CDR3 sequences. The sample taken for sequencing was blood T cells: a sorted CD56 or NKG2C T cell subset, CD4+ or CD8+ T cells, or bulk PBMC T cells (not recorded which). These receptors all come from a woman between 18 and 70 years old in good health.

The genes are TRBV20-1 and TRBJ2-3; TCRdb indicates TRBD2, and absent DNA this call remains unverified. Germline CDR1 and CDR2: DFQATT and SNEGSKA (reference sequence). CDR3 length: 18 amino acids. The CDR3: CSASLRASGRPSTDTQYF.

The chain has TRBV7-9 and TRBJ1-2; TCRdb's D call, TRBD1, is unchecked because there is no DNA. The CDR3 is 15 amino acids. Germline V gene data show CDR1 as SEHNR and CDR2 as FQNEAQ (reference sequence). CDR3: CASSLAANRVAGYTF.

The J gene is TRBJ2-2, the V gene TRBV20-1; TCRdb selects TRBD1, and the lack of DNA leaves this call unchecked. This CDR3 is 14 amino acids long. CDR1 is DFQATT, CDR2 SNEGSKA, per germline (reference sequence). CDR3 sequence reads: CSARVGGKTGELFF.

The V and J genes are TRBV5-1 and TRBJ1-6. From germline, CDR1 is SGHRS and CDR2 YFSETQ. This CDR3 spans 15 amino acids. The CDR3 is CASSPRPAIIHSLHF.

The CDR3 is CASSVAPGGTQYF. The V call is TRBV9, the J call TRBJ2-3; the TCRdb call, TRBD1, lacks DNA for checking. Germline CDR1 SGDLS, CDR2 YYNGEE. This CDR3 is 13 amino acids long.

CDR3 residues: CASSFGGGSQYF. The chain combines TRBV13 with TRBJ2-5. The length of the CDR3 is 12 residues. Germline V gene data show CDR1 as PRHDT and CDR2 as FYEKMQ (reference sequence).

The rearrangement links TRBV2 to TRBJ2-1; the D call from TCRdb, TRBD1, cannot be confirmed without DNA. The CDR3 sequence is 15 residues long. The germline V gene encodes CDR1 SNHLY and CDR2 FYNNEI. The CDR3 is CASSGGQGGPNEQFF. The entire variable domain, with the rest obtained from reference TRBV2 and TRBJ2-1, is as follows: EPEVTQTPSHQVTQMGQEVILRCVPISNHLYFYWYRQILGQKVEFLVSFYNNEISEKSEIFDDQFSVERPDGSNFTLKIRSTKLEDSAMYFCASSGGQGGPNEQFFGPGTRLTVL.

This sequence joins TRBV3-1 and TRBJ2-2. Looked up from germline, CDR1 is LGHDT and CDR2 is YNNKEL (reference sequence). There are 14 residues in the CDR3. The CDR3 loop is CASSRVERPGELFF.

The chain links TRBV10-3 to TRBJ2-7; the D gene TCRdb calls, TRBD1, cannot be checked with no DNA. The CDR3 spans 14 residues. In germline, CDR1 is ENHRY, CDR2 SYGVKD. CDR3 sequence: CAISEPRTFYEQYF.

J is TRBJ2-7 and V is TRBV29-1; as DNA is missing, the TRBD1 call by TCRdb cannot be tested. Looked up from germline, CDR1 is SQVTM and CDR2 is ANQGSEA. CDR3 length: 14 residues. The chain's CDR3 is CSVFGAWGSYEQYF.

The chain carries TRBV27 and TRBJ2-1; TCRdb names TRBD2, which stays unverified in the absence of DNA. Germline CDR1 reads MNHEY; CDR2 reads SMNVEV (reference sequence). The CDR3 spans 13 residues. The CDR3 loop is CASSFGTSREQFF.

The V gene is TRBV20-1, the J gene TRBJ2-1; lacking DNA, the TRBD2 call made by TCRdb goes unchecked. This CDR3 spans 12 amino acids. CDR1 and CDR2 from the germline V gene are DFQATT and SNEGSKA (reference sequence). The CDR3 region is CSAHEIEGEQFF.

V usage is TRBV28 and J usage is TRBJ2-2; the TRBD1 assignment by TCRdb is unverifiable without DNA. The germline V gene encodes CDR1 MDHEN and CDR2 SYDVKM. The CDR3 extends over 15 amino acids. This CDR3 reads CASSFRGQNTGELFF.

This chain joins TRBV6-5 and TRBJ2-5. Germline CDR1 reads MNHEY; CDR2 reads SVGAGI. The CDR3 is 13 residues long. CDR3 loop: CASRTSAQETQYF.

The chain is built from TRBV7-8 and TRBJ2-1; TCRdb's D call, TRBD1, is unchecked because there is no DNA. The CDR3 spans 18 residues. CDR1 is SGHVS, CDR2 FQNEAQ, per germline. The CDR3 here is CASSPSRDRSSSYNEQFF.

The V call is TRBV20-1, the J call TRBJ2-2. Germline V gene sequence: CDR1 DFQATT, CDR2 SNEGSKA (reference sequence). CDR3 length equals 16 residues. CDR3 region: CSARDGGGRTTGELFF.

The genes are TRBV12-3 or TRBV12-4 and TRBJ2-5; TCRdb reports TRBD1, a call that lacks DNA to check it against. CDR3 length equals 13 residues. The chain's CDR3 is CASSFAGKETQYF.

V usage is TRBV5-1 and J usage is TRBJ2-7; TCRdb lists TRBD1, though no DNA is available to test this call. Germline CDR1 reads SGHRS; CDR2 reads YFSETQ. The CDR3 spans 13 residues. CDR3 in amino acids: CASSPAPQLEQYF. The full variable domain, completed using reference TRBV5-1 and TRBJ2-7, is KAGVTQTPRYLIKTRGQQVTLSCSPISGHRSVSWYQQTPGQGLQFLFEYFSETQRNKGNFPGRFSGRQFSNSRSEMNVSTLELGDSALYLCASSPAPQLEQYFGPGTRLTVT.

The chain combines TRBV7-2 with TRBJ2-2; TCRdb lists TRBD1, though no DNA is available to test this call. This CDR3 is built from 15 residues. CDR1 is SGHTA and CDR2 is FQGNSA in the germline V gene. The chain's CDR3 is CASSLVTGLAGELFF.

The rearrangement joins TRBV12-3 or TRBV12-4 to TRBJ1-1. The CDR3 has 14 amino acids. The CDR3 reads CASSFSPSGAEAFF.